Following are 11 T cell receptor beta chains from one sample sequenced in a study of cytomegalovirus exposure and HLA in healthy donors. The primer mix had 60 Vbeta and 13 Jbeta primers. Libraries were prepared by immunoSEQ multiplex PCR; TCRdb keeps only in-frame clonotypes and omits some of them. The top ten hold roughly 3% of the sample, which has approximately 130,000 clones, 70% to 80% seen once. The sequencing sample was made of PBMCs. These receptors all stem from a young man in good health and CMV-seronegative.

This chain links TRBV9 with TRBJ2-5; D unclear. CDR3 length: 14 amino acids. Germline values: CDR1 SGDLS, CDR2 YYNGEE. The V and J ends lost 6 bases and 7 bases respectively, with 19 bases between them. CDR3 DNA: TGTGCCAGCAATGTTGAGAGCTGCCCAGGGACCCAGTACTTC. This encodes CASNVESCPGTQYF.

The rearrangement joins TRBV4-2 to TRBJ2-2; TRBD2 aligns across 10 bases. J was trimmed by 3 bases and V by 1 base; bases with no gene match: 5. CDR1 and CDR2 from the germline V gene are LGHNA and YNFKEQ. This CDR3 region has 17 residues. CDR3 in amino acids: CASSQGLAGVDTGELFF. CDR3 nucleotides: TGTGCCAGCAGCCAAGGTCTAGCGGGAGTTGACACCGGGGAGCTGTTTTTT.

The rearrangement uses TRBV7-9 and TRBJ1-1; 9 bases map to TRBD1. This CDR3 region has 16 residues. Germline CDR1 and CDR2: SEHNR and FQNEAQ (reference sequence). The ends lost 8 bases at V and 2 bases at J; junction bases unmatched: 12. CDR3 amino acids: CASGTGTGMSNTEAFF. DNA for the CDR3: TGTGCCAGCGGAACCGGGACAGGGATGAGTAACACTGAAGCTTTCTTT.

The J gene is TRBJ1-3, the V gene TRBV5-1, with a weak D call TRBD1 (6 bases). The germline gives CDR1 SGHRS, CDR2 YFSETQ. CDR3 length: 16 residues. Trimming pared 4 bases from V and 0 bases from J, leaving 14 bases between. CDR3 residues: CASSLTGSGSGNTIYF. The CDR3 nucleotides are TGCGCCAGCAGCCTTACAGGGTCGGGCTCTGGAAACACCATATATTTT.

The chain couples TRBV29-1 to TRBJ2-3, with a tentative D call TRBD2 (6 bases). The germline gives CDR1 SQVTM, CDR2 ANQGSEA. V was clipped by 7 bases and J by 4 bases, with 15 bases between them. There are 13 residues in the CDR3. CDR3 in DNA: TGCAGCGCCGGGACTCCCAAACCAGATACGCAGTATTTT. Its translation is CSAGTPKPDTQYF.

J is TRBJ1-2 and V is TRBV7-2; 8 nucleotides match TRBD1. V trimming: 4 bases; J trimming: 0 bases; junction bases outside the gene matches: 13. The germline gives CDR1 SGHTA, CDR2 FQGNSA. The CDR3 length is 18 residues. CDR3 bases: TGTGCCAGCAGCTCCCAAGGACAGGGCCTGAACGCTAACTATGGCTACACCTTC. This translates into CASSSQGQGLNANYGYTF. The full variable domain, with the rest looked up from reference TRBV7-2 and TRBJ1-2, is GAGVSQSPSNKVTEKGKDVELRCDPISGHTALYWYRQSLGQGLEFLIYFQGNSAPDKSGLPSDRFSAERTGGSVSTLTIQRTQQEDSAVYLCASSSQGQGLNANYGYTFGSGTRLTVV.

The chain combines TRBV9 with TRBJ1-3; TRBD1 might be the D (5 bases). V was cut by 0 bases and J by 0 bases, with 7 bases left in between. The CDR3 consists of 15 residues. The germline V gene has CDR1 SGDLS and CDR2 YYNGEE. The CDR3 region is CASSVGRDSGNTIYF. The CDR3 region has the DNA TGTGCCAGCAGCGTAGGCAGGGACTCTGGAAACACCATATATTTT.

Written as DNA, the CDR3 is TGTGCCAGCAGTGCGGACAGGACGACCTACAATGAGCAGTTCTTC. It specifies CASSADRTTYNEQFF. The rearrangement joins TRBV25-1 to TRBJ2-1, with 7 bases identical to TRBD1. Germline V CDR1 and CDR2: MGHDK, SYGVNS. The CDR3 contains 15 residues. V lost 4 bases and J lost 2; bases outside the gene matches: 5.

The chain has TRBV2 and TRBJ2-1; TRBD2 matches 7 bases. From germline, CDR1 is SNHLY and CDR2 FYNNEI. The V segment lost 4 bases and the J segment 0 bases; nucleotides outside the gene matches: 3. This CDR3 contains 15 residues. CDR3 bases: TGTGCCAGCAGTGTACTAGCGACCTCCTACAATGAGCAGTTCTTC. Translating gives CASSVLATSYNEQFF.

J is TRBJ2-1 and V is TRBV4-3; 7 bases align to TRBD2. From germline, CDR1 is LGHNA and CDR2 YSLEER. After removal of 1 base from V and 0 bases from J, the junction contained 3 bases not matched to a gene. CDR3 size: 16 residues. The CDR3 loop is CASSQVTSVSYNEQFF. As DNA, the CDR3 is TGCGCCAGCAGCCAAGTAACTAGCGTCTCCTACAATGAGCAGTTCTTC.

This clone was detected a few times. This chain connects TRBV7-9 to TRBJ2-2, with 13 bases lining up with TRBD2. Germline V CDR1 and CDR2: SEHNR, FQNEAQ (reference sequence). There are 16 residues in the CDR3. After removal of 5 bases from V and 6 bases from J, the junction contained 6 bases not matched to a gene. CDR3 loop: CASSPSTSGGAGELFF. DNA for the CDR3: TGTGCCAGCAGCCCCTCCACTAGCGGGGGGGCCGGGGAGCTGTTTTTT.